The rows below give T cell receptor beta chains drawn from one sample of a study of beta chain features in type 1 diabetes. TCRdb's table, derived via immunoSEQ multiplex PCR, lists solely in-frame clones and lacks some. The repertoire has over 700,000 clones, roughly 15% of them found once; the top ten carry around 0.02%. What was sequenced was naive CD4+ T cells from blood. Receptors were obtained from a woman under 30 in good health. Each CDR3 is given with its conserved first and last residue. The D gene is left open where the match is weak. Expanded clones are given a class, and other clones once, few, many or no size at all.

length	size	J	V	D	DNA	CDR3
13	few	TRBJ2-3	TRBV5-1	NA	TGCGCCAGCAGCTTCTTGGAAACAGATACGCAGTATTTT	CASSFLETDTQYF
13	NA	TRBJ2-6	TRBV7-9	NA	TGTGCCAGCAGCCCTCTCCGGGCCAACGTCCTGACTTTC	CASSPLRANVLTF
13	few	TRBJ1-5	TRBV18	NA	TGTGCCAGCTCACCGGTCCGCAATCAGCCCCAGCATTTT	CASSPVRNQPQHF
15	NA	TRBJ2-4	TRBV11-2	TRBD2	TGTGCCAGCAGCCCTAGCGGGAGGGGCTCGGGCATTCAGTACTTC	CASSPSGRGSGIQYF
15	few	TRBJ2-7	TRBV4-2	NA	TGTGCCAGCAGCCAAGATTTAGTCGGGGTTGGCGAGCAGTACTTC	CASSQDLVGVGEQYF
13	NA	TRBJ2-5	TRBV7-9	TRBD2	TGTGCCAGCAGCTTGGGGAGGGGAGAGACCCAGTACTTC	CASSLGRGETQYF
16	NA	TRBJ2-2	TRBV2	TRBD1	TGTGCCAGCAGTACCGGGACAGGGGTCGCCCTAGGGGAGCTGTTTTTT	CASSTGTGVALGELFF
14	few	TRBJ2-5	TRBV11-2	NA	TGTGCCAGCAGCCCAAACAGAGCCCAAGAGACCCAGTACTTC	CASSPNRAQETQYF
14	NA	TRBJ1-1	TRBV7-2	NA	TGTGCCAGCAACTCGGGACACAAAAACACTGAAGCTTTCTTT	CASNSGHKNTEAFF
12	few	TRBJ2-2	TRBV29-1	NA	TGCAGCGTTGACAGTTACACCGGGGAGCTGTTTTTT	CSVDSYTGELFF
17	NA	TRBJ2-7	TRBV19	TRBD1	TGTGCCAGTAGTATAGACGCCGGGTTTGGGACAGGGGTCGAGCAGTACTTC	CASSIDAGFGTGVEQYF
14	NA	TRBJ2-1	TRBV5-1	NA	TGCGCCAGTAACAGATTGGAGGGGTACAATGAGCAGTTCTTC	CASNRLEGYNEQFF
14	NA	TRBJ1-4	TRBV6-1	NA	TGTGCCAGCAGGGGTACTGCAACTAATGAAAAACTGTTTTTT	CASRGTATNEKLFF
13	NA	TRBJ2-1	TRBV5-5	NA	TGTGCCAGCAGCACGGACAGATACAATGAGCAGTTCTTC	CASSTDRYNEQFF
15	few	TRBJ2-1	TRBV5-4	TRBD2	TGTGCCAGCAGCCTCTCCGGCGCGGGAGAAGAGGAGCAGTTCTTC	CASSLSGAGEEEQFF
16	NA	TRBJ2-6	TRBV4-3	NA	TGCGCCAGCAGCCGTCTGCTTGGCTCTGGGGCCAACGTCCTGACTTTC	CASSRLLGSGANVLTF
14	NA	TRBJ2-7	TRBV7-8	NA	TGTGCCAGCAGCTTAGCAGGGATCCGCTACGAGCAGTACTTC	CASSLAGIRYEQYF
15	NA	TRBJ1-5	TRBV7-2	TRBD1	TGTGCCAGCAGCTTACTGACAGGGATAAATCAGCCCCAGCATTTT	CASSLLTGINQPQHF
16	NA	TRBJ2-1	TRBV5-1	TRBD2	TGCGCCAGCAGCGCGGGGTCTAGCGGGAGATACAATGAGCAGTTCTTC	CASSAGSSGRYNEQFF
14	NA	TRBJ2-5	TRBV6-1	NA	TGTGCCAGCCACCGGGCGGCGAGTTGGGAGACCCAGTACTTC	CASHRAASWETQYF
15	few	TRBJ2-2	TRBV7-2	NA	TGTGCCAGCAGCCTCCTGATGGGGGTCGCCGGGGAGCTGTTTTTT	CASSLLMGVAGELFF
13	NA	TRBJ2-7	TRBV28	NA	TGTGCCAGCAGTTTAAGCGGGCCCTACGAGCAGTACTTC	CASSLSGPYEQYF
16	few	TRBJ2-1	TRBV4-1	NA	TGCGCCAGCAGCCCCGTCTGGCTAGCACGCCCGAATGAGCAGTTCTTC	CASSPVWLARPNEQFF
14	NA	TRBJ2-7	TRBV4-3	NA	TGCGCCAGCAGCCTCTCACCCCCCGGACCCGAGCAGTACTTC	CASSLSPPGPEQYF
15	once	TRBJ2-1	TRBV5-4	TRBD2	TGTGCCAGCAGCCCACTAGCGGGGGGCCCCAATGAGCAGTTCTTC	CASSPLAGGPNEQFF
15	NA	TRBJ2-1	TRBV19	TRBD2	TGTGCCAGTAGTGGGGACTACTCCCCCTACAATGAGCAGTTCTTC	CASSGDYSPYNEQFF
20	few	TRBJ2-3	TRBV7-3	TRBD2	TGTGCCAGCAGCCCCCGGAGCCACGGTGAACTAGCGGGGGGCACAGATACGCAGTATTTT	CASSPRSHGELAGGTDTQYF
15	few	TRBJ2-5	TRBV5-4	TRBD2	TGTGCCAGCTCGGTTGGGGGGGACCACCAAGAGACCCAGTACTTC	CASSVGGDHQETQYF
14	NA	TRBJ2-1	TRBV28	NA	TGTGCCAGCATACAGGGGGGGGCATACAATGAGCAGTTCTTC	CASIQGGAYNEQFF
13	once	TRBJ2-5	TRBV28	NA	TGTGCCAGCAGTTTAGGGGGTAAAGAGACCCAGTACTTC	CASSLGGKETQYF
15	NA	TRBJ2-1	TRBV5-6	TRBD2	TGTGCCAGCAGACCTACTAGCGGGAGTAGGGGTGAGCAGTTCTTC	CASRPTSGSRGEQFF
11	NA	TRBJ2-3	TRBV7-2	NA	TGTGCCAGCACCAGCACAGATACGCAGTATTTT	CASTSTDTQYF
19	NA	TRBJ2-1	TRBV29-1	NA	TGCAGCCTTGGAGGACAGGGGGCCTCCCCTAGCGGGGGCCACAATGAGCAGTTCTTC	CSLGGQGASPSGGHNEQFF
15	few	TRBJ2-2	TRBV6-5	NA	TGTGCCAGCACCCGTTACCGGAGTATGGGCGGGGAGCTGTTTTTT	CASTRYRSMGGELFF
15	NA	TRBJ2-7	TRBV6-5	TRBD1	TGTGCCAGCAGTTACTCAGGACAGGGCCCCTACGAGCAGTACTTC	CASSYSGQGPYEQYF
12	NA	TRBJ2-7	TRBV7-2	NA	TGTGCCAGCAGCGCGGTCGCCTACGAGCAGTACTTC	CASSAVAYEQYF
15	NA	TRBJ2-1	TRBV7-7	NA	TGTGCTAGCAGCTTAGGAAGCGCTAAGTACAATGAGCAGTTCTTC	CASSLGSAKYNEQFF
16	few	TRBJ2-5	TRBV7-9	NA	TGTGCCAGCAGCTTGGGGCGGGCAGAATCACAAGAGACCCAGTACTTC	CASSLGRAESQETQYF
14	few	TRBJ2-3	TRBV29-1	NA	TGCAGCGTTCCTGGGACAACTTCCACAGATACGCAGTATTTT	CSVPGTTSTDTQYF
14	once	TRBJ1-5	TRBV10-3	NA	TGTGCCACCAAGTCATCTGATAGCAATCAGCCCCAGCATTTT	CATKSSDSNQPQHF
14	few	TRBJ1-4	TRBV19	NA	TGTGCCAGTACAGGATCGAGTCATAATGAAAAACTGTTTTTT	CASTGSSHNEKLFF
15	NA	TRBJ2-7	TRBV7-9	TRBD1	TGTGCCAGCAGCTTAGTCGTACGGGACAGGGGAGAGCAGTACTTC	CASSLVVRDRGEQYF
14	NA	TRBJ2-3	TRBV28	NA	TGTGCCAGCAGTTTAATTGTGGGGACAGATACGCAGTATTTT	CASSLIVGTDTQYF
15	few	TRBJ2-5	TRBV5-8	NA	TGTGCCAGCAGCTTGATCGGGGGCAGCCAAGAGACCCAGTACTTC	CASSLIGGSQETQYF
15	NA	TRBJ2-7	TRBV2	NA	TGTGCCAGCAGTGGTAGACCGGGACCACCATACGAGCAGTACTTC	CASSGRPGPPYEQYF
17	few	TRBJ2-2	TRBV4-3	TRBD1	TGCGCCAGCAGCCAAGGGATAGGACAGGGGGCAACCGGGGAGCTGTTTTTT	CASSQGIGQGATGELFF
14	NA	TRBJ1-5	TRBV6-5	NA	TGTGCCAGCAGTTACCGATCCTACAATCAGCCCCAGCATTTT	CASSYRSYNQPQHF
18	few	TRBJ2-2	TRBV4-3	TRBD2	TGCGCCAGCAGCCGATACATGCAGGGACTAGCGGGTTCCGGGGAGCTGTTTTTT	CASSRYMQGLAGSGELFF
12	NA	TRBJ2-7	TRBV29-1	NA	TGCAGCGTTGAGGGGAGTAGAAACGAGCAGTACTTC	CSVEGSRNEQYF
14	NA	TRBJ2-1	TRBV6-6	NA	TGTGCCAGCAGGCCAGCCGGGACCGGCAATGAGCAGTTCTTC	CASRPAGTGNEQFF